These 22 T cell receptor beta chains came from one sample sequenced in a study of persistence of HIV-infected CD4 T cells. Antigens for these TCRs are unknown. This was the immunoSEQ version 4 assay in survey mode. Here immunoSEQ multiplex PCR was the method, and the copy in TCRdb shows in-frame clones only, minus some. The table includes 40,000 or so clones, about 87% detected once. Cells were stimulated nonspecifically with anti-CD3/anti-CD28 magnetic beads. Sorting selected CD4+ T cells upregulating both CD40 ligand and CD69. Specimen: CD4+ T cells sorted from PBMCs after approximately 19-hour stimulation, collected from a patient who received antiretroviral therapy. These receptors all come from an adult woman with HIV who was CMV-seropositive.

This CDR3 is CASSASRSGANVLTF. CDR3 DNA sequence: TGCGCCAGCAGCGCTAGTCGCTCTGGGGCCAACGTCCTGACTTTC. The rearrangement links TRBV5-1 to TRBJ2-6; the D is unclear. Trimming stripped 4 bases from V and 0 bases from J, with 8 bases between. The CDR3 runs 15 residues. The germline CDR1 and CDR2 sequences are SGHRS and YFSETQ.

The chain employs TRBV19 and TRBJ1-4; tentative D call: TRBD1 (6 bases). CDR1 is LNHDA, CDR2 SQIVND, per germline (reference sequence). This CDR3 is 15 amino acids long. Trimming cost V 7 bases and J 0 bases, with 12 bases left between them. The CDR3 nucleotides read TGTGCCAGTACTCCCTCAGGGGCAACTAATGAAAAACTGTTTTTT. This codes for CASTPSGATNEKLFF.

This clone has more than one count but fewer than ten. The chain carries TRBV29-1 and TRBJ1-3; D remains ambiguous. V was clipped by 3 bases and J by 0 bases, with 3 bases between them. This CDR3 has 12 residues. Germline V lookup: CDR1 SQVTM, CDR2 ANQGSEA. CDR3 residues: CSVEVSGNTIYF. The CDR3 DNA is TGCAGCGTTGAGGTCTCTGGAAACACCATATATTTT. The full variable domain, its missing parts supplied by reference TRBV29-1 and TRBJ1-3, is SAVISQKPSRDICQRGTSLTIQCQVDSQVTMMFWYRQQPGQSLTLIATANQGSEATYESGFVIDKFPISRPNLTFSTLTVSNMSPEDSSIYLCSVEVSGNTIYFGEGSWLTVV.

This clone was observed once. This chain links TRBV27 with TRBJ1-2; 8 nucleotides agree with TRBD1. Per the germline V gene, CDR1 is MNHEY and CDR2 is SMNVEV (reference sequence). With 6 bases clipped from V and 5 bases from J, the junction kept 17 bases outside the gene matches. The CDR3 sequence is 17 residues long. The CDR3: CASSLIRGRGGGYGYTF. CDR3 coding DNA: TGTGCCAGCAGCCTTATCAGGGGGCGAGGGGGCGGGTATGGCTACACCTTC.

This clone has a handful of counts. The genes are TRBV2 and TRBJ1-1; weak D call: TRBD1 (5 bases). In germline, CDR1 is SNHLY, CDR2 FYNNEI. The CDR3 contains 16 residues. Trimming stripped 6 bases from V and 3 bases from J, with 20 bases between. Here the CDR3 DNA reads TGTGCCAGCAGGGACCCGACCGTTCTGGGGGACACTGAAGCTTTCTTT. This gives the protein CASRDPTVLGDTEAFF.

The chain employs TRBV10-3 and TRBJ2-5; tentative D call: TRBD2 (5 bases). Germline V gene sequence: CDR1 ENHRY, CDR2 SYGVKD. This CDR3 has 14 amino acids. The V end lost 0 bases, the J end lost 5 bases, and 10 bases lay between the germline ends. The CDR3 DNA reads as TGTGCCATCAGTGAGTCAGAGGGTTTGGAGACCCAGTACTTC. It yields the protein CAISESEGLETQYF.

This clone came up a few times. The gene calls are TRBV15 and TRBJ2-3; TRBD2 might be the D (5 bases). The length of the CDR3 is 15 residues. V shed 8 bases and J shed 5 bases, with 20 bases lying between them. The germline V gene encodes CDR1 LNHNV and CDR2 YYDKDF (reference sequence). This CDR3 reads CATCWGSDARDTQYF. DNA of the CDR3: TGTGCCACCTGCTGGGGTAGCGACGCGAGAGATACGCAGTATTTT.

This clone was counted between two and nine times. This chain joins TRBV6-5 and TRBJ2-7; D may be TRBD1 (6 bases). The CDR3 length is 13 residues. The V and J ends lost 8 bases and 6 bases respectively, with 17 bases between them. Germline CDR1 MNHEY, CDR2 SVGAGI. CDR3 protein: CASEGVRGAEQYF. CDR3 nucleotide sequence: TGTGCCAGCGAGGGGGTAAGGGGAGCCGAGCAGTACTTC.

V gene TRBV3-1 (or the pseudogene TRBV3-2) combines with J gene TRBJ1-1, with a weak D call TRBD1 (6 bases). From germline, CDR1 is LGHDT and CDR2 YNNKEL (reference sequence). There are 14 residues in the CDR3. V shed 2 bases and J shed 7 bases, with 14 bases lying between them. The chain's CDR3 is CASSQRGGANEAFF. CDR3 DNA: TGTGCCAGCAGCCAAAGAGGGGGGGCTAATGAAGCTTTCTTT.

V usage is TRBV28 and J usage is TRBJ2-5; possibly TRBD2 for D (7 bases). The CDR3 covers 16 residues. V was pared by 7 bases and J by 2 bases, with 20 bases between. The germline V gene encodes CDR1 MDHEN and CDR2 SYDVKM. CDR3 amino acids: CASTPGEGGRQETQYF. The CDR3 nucleotides read TGTGCCAGCACCCCCGGGGAGGGGGGCAGGCAAGAGACCCAGTACTTC. The full variable domain, in which reference TRBV28 and TRBJ2-5 provide the parts outside the CDR3, is DVKVTQSSRYLVKRTGEKVFLECVQDMDHENMFWYRQDPGLGLRLIYFSYDVKMKEKGDIPEGYSVSREKKERFSLILESASTNQTSMYLCASTPGEGGRQETQYFGPGTRLLVL.

The chain is built from TRBV18 and TRBJ2-1, with TRBD1 matching 9 bases. V was clipped by 3 bases and J by 6 bases; unmatched bases: 3. This CDR3 contains 14 residues. Germline loops: CDR1 KGHSH, CDR2 LQKENI. DNA of the CDR3: TGTGCCAGCTCACCGGGACAGGGTATCAATGAGCAGTTCTTC. This encodes CASSPGQGINEQFF.

This clone was found once. The chain recombines TRBV5-1 with TRBJ2-5, with 8 bases lining up with TRBD1. With V trimmed by 5 bases and J by 3 bases, 3 bases remained unmatched. Germline CDR1 is SGHRS and CDR2 is YFSETQ. The CDR3 is 13 amino acids. The CDR3 here is CASRKTGEETQYF. The CDR3, as DNA: TGCGCCAGCAGAAAGACAGGGGAAGAGACCCAGTACTTC. Full variable domain (rest looked up from reference TRBV5-1 and TRBJ2-5): KAGVTQTPRYLIKTRGQQVTLSCSPISGHRSVSWYQQTPGQGLQFLFEYFSETQRNKGNFPGRFSGRQFSNSRSEMNVSTLELGDSALYLCASRKTGEETQYFGPGTRLLVL.

This clone appeared a few times. The V gene is TRBV24-1, the J gene TRBJ1-5; 9 bases map to TRBD1. The CDR3 contains 14 residues. Trimming at V came to 5 bases and at J to 5 bases, leaving 3 bases not matched to a gene. Germline V gene lookup returns CDR1 KGHDR and CDR2 SFDVKD. Here the CDR3 DNA reads TGTGCCACCAGTGCCGGGACAGGGTATCAGCCCCAGCATTTT. The encoded protein is CATSAGTGYQPQHF.

The CDR3 bases are TGTGCCTGGAGTGGAGGACTGCTTGAAGCTTTCTTT. This translates into CAWSGGLLEAFF. The rearrangement joins TRBV30 to TRBJ1-1; D gene ambiguous. The V and J ends lost 1 base and 7 bases respectively, with 10 bases between them. The CDR3 spans 12 residues. Germline CDR1 is GTSNPN and CDR2 is SVGIG (reference sequence).

V gene TRBV24-1 combines with J gene TRBJ2-3, with D hard to call. The CDR3 runs 14 residues. V dropped 4 bases and J dropped 0 bases, with 7 bases sitting between them. Germline CDR1 and CDR2: KGHDR and SFDVKD. CDR3 protein: CATSDWTSTDTQYF. In DNA, the CDR3 is TGTGCCACCAGTGACTGGACGAGCACAGATACGCAGTATTTT.

The chain uses TRBV19 and TRBJ2-1; a possible D gene is TRBD2 (7 bases). Germline V lookup: CDR1 LNHDA, CDR2 SQIVND (reference sequence). V lost 3 bases to trimming and J lost 12 bases, with 15 bases between them. The CDR3 is 13 residues long. The CDR3, as DNA: TGTGCCAGTAGTATCTTGGGGGGGGGCGTGCAGTTCTTC. Its protein product is CASSILGGGVQFF.

This clone has only a few counts. The chain links TRBV19 to TRBJ1-1; D is unclear. V was shortened by 6 bases and J by 7 bases, with 15 bases between the two germline ends. The CDR3 has 13 residues. Germline CDR1 LNHDA, CDR2 SQIVND (reference sequence). The CDR3: CASSLKDGSEAFF. The CDR3 region has the DNA TGTGCCAGTAGCCTCAAGGACGGTAGTGAAGCTTTCTTT.

The V call is TRBV29-1, the J call TRBJ1-1; TRBD1 agrees at 8 bases. CDR3 length equals 14 residues. The J segment lost 5 bases and the V segment lost 7 bases, leaving 12 bases of the junction unmatched. Looked up from germline, CDR1 is SQVTM and CDR2 is ANQGSEA. CDR3 in DNA: TGCAGCGCGACCCAGGGGGCGCTGGAAACTGAAGCTTTCTTT. It specifies CSATQGALETEAFF. The whole variable domain, remainder taken from reference TRBV29-1 and TRBJ1-1, is SAVISQKPSRDICQRGTSLTIQCQVDSQVTMMFWYRQQPGQSLTLIATANQGSEATYESGFVIDKFPISRPNLTFSTLTVSNMSPEDSSIYLCSATQGALETEAFFGQGTRLTVV.

The chain combines TRBV29-1 with TRBJ1-2; no firm D call. This CDR3 is 14 amino acids long. Trimming cost V 3 bases and J 3 bases, with 14 bases left between them. Germline CDR1 reads SQVTM; CDR2 reads ANQGSEA. DNA of the CDR3: TGCAGCGTTGATAGTATTGGTGCGGACTATGGCTACACCTTC. This sequence encodes CSVDSIGADYGYTF.

The genes are TRBV19 and TRBJ2-2, with no clear D. V was cut by 1 base and J by 7 bases, with 7 bases left in between. CDR3 length equals 13 residues. Germline CDR1 is LNHDA and CDR2 is SQIVND (reference sequence). The CDR3 nucleotides read TGTGCCAGTAGTATAGGGGTCAACGGGGAGCTGTTTTTT. This gives the protein CASSIGVNGELFF.

This clone occurred once. V and J are TRBV10-1 and TRBJ2-1; TRBD2 aligns across 12 bases. In germline, CDR1 is WNHNN, CDR2 SYGVQD (reference sequence). The CDR3 contains 15 residues. With V trimmed by 4 bases and J by 8 bases, 6 bases remained unmatched. The CDR3 reads CASSAASGGGDEQFF. Written as DNA, the CDR3 is TGCGCCAGCAGTGCGGCTAGCGGGGGGGGAGATGAGCAGTTCTTC.

Here the CDR3 reads CASTSGQGRSPLHF. In DNA form, the CDR3 reads TGTGCCAGCACCTCCGGACAGGGAAGGTCACCCCTCCACTTT. The V gene is TRBV5-4, the J gene TRBJ1-6, with 8 bases that match TRBD1. The ends lost 6 bases at V and 10 bases at J; junction bases unmatched: 9. This CDR3 has 14 amino acids. The germline V gene has CDR1 SGHNT and CDR2 YYREEE (reference sequence).